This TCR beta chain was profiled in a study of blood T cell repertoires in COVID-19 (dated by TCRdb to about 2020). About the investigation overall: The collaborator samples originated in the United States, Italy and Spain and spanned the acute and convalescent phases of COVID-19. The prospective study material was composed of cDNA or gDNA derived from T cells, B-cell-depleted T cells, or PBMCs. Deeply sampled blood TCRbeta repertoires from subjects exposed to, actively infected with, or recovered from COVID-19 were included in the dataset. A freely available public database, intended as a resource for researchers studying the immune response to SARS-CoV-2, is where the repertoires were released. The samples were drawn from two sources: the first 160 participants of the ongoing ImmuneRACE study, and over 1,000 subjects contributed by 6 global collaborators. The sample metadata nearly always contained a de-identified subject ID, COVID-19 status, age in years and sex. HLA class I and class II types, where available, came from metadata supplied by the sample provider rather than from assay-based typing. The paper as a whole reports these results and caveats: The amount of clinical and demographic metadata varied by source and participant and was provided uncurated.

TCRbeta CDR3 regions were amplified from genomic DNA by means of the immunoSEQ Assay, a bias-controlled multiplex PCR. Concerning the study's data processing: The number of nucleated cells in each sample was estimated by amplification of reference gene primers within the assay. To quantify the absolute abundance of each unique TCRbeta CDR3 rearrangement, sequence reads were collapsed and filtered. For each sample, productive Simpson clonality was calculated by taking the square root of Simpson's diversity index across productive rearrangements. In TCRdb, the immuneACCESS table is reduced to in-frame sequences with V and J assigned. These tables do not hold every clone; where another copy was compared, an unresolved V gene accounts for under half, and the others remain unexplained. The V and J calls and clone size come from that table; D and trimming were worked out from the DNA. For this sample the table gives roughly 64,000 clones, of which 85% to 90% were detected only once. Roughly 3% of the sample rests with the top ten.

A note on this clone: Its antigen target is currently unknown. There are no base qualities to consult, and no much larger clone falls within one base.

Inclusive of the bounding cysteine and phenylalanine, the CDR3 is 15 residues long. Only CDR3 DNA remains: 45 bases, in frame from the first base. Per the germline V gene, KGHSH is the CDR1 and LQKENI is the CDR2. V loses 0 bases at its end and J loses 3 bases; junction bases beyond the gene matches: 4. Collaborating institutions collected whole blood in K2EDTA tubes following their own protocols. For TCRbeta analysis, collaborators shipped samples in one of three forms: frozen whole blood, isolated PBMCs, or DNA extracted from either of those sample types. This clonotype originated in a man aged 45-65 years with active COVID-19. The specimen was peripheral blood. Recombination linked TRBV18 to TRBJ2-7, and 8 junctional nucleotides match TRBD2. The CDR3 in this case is CASSPPSGRGYEQYF. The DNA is TGTGCCAGCTCACCACCCAGCGGGAGAGGCTACGAGCAGTACTTC.